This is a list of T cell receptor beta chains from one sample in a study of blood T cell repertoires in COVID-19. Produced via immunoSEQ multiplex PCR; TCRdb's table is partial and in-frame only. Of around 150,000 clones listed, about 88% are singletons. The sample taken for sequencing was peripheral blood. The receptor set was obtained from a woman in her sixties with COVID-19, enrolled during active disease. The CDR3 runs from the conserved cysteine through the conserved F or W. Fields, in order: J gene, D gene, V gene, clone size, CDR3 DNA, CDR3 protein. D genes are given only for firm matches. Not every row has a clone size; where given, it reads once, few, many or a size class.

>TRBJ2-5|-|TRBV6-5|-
TGTGCCAGCAGTTGGGGCAGTTTGGGGACCCAGTACTTC
CASSWGSLGTQYF
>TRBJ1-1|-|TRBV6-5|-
TGTGCCAGCAGTTACGGATCAGGATTGAACACTGAAGCTTTCTTT
CASSYGSGLNTEAFF
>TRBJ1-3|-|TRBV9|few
TGTGCCAGCAGCGGCCTAAGAAACACCATATATTTT
CASSGLRNTIYF
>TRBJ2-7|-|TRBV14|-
TGTGCCAGCAGCCAAGATAAGTGGGGGCAGAGGGACAAGCAGTACTTC
CASSQDKWGQRDKQYF
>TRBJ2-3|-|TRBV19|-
TGTGCCAGTACCACTTTCGGGGGAGGCGAAACAGATACGCAGTATTTT
CASTTFGGGETDTQYF
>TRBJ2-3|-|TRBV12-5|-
TGTGCTAGTGGTTCGTCCTTAATGGGCACTTACACAGATACGCAGTATTTT
CASGSSLMGTYTDTQYF
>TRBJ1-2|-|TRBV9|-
TGTGCCAGCAGCCCCTATCAGGGATGGGGCTACACCTTC
CASSPYQGWGYTF
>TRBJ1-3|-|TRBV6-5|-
TGTGCCAGCAGTTACGGGGCGGAGAGCTCTGGAAACACCATATATTTT
CASSYGAESSGNTIYF
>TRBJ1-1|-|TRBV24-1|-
TGTGCCACCAGCCTGACAGGGAACACTGAAGCTTTCTTT
CATSLTGNTEAFF
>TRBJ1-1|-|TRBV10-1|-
TGCGCCAGCAGTGAGGAAGCGGAAACTGAAGCTTTCTTT
CASSEEAETEAFF
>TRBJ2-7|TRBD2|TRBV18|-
TGTGCCAGCTCATCATTCAGCGGGAGTGGGAACGAGCAGTACTTC
CASSSFSGSGNEQYF
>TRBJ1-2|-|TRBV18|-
TGTGCCAGCTCACTCAGACCGCGGGACAACTATGGCTACACCTTC
CASSLRPRDNYGYTF
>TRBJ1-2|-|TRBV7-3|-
TGTGCCAGCAGCCCCGGCGGCGCTAACTATGGCTACACCTTC
CASSPGGANYGYTF
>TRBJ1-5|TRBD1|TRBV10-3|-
TGTGCCTCCGGGACAGGGTCGAGCAATCAGCCCCAGCATTTT
CASGTGSSNQPQHF
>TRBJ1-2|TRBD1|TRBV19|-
TGTGCCAGTAGTATAGGAGGGGGCAGGGGCCCTCACTATGGCTACACCTTC
CASSIGGGRGPHYGYTF
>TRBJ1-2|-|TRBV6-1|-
TGTGCCAGCAGTGAATTCGGCAGAGGTTATGGCTACACCTTC
CASSEFGRGYGYTF
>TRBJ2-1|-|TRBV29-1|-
TGCAGCGTTGAGCGGACTAATGAGCAGTTCTTC
CSVERTNEQFF
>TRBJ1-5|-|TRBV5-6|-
TGTGCCAGCAGCTTGCTTTCGGTGGATCAGCCCCAGCATTTT
CASSLLSVDQPQHF
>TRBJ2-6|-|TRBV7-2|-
TGTGCCAGCAGCCCCTTCGACAGGAGGAACGGGGCCAACGTCCTGACTTTC
CASSPFDRRNGANVLTF